The TCR beta chain under discussion was sequenced for a study of T-cell memory formation after mild COVID-19. Broader study findings: Researchers report contracting CD4+ clones mostly in CM and EM, with CD8+ clones in EMRA.

This clonotype was detected only a few times. Antigen unknown. TCRalpha and TCRbeta libraries used 5'RACE with constant-segment primers and UMIs. TCRdb re-called the 5' RACE reads through MiXCR, storing one row per CDR3 protein. In the table there are 470,000 or so distinct CDR3 sequences, about a sixth of which are singletons. Germline V gene lookup returns CDR1 LGHNA and CDR2 YSLEER. The CDR3 loop spans 18 amino acids. V gave up 1 base and J gave up 3 bases; unmatched junction bases: 10. The chain employs TRBV4-3 and TRBJ2-2; the match to TRBD2 covers 8 bases. The sequence was obtained from a man between 18 and 35 years old who had mild COVID-19 (a few samples of this study predate the infection). Cell type and time point are not known. Source material: PBMCs or a T cell subset sorted from them (not recorded which). The CDR3 DNA reads as TGCGCCAGCAGCCAAGGTCAACGGACTAGCTCTTACACCGGGGAGCTGTTTTTT. This gives the protein CASSQGQRTSSYTGELFF.